The clone carrying this T cell receptor beta chain was recorded at least ten times. These data are taken from a study of T cells after yellow fever vaccination. Study details: Flow sorting relied on CD3, CD45RA, CCR7 and CD95 to obtain EM, EMRA, CM and Tscm memory subsets.

TCR cDNA, made by 5'RACE template switching, carried an added universal primer site and UMIs. Using its own MiXCR run on the 5' RACE reads, TCRdb lists one record per CDR3 protein. In the table there are 20,000 to 25,000 distinct CDR3 sequences, approximately 3.2% of which are singletons. This CDR3 contains 16 residues. CDR1 and CDR2 (germline): SGHVS, FNYEAQ. V lost 5 bases, J lost 7 bases, and 21 bases lay in between. This clonotype originated in a man between 18 and 35 years old who received the YFV17D yellow fever vaccine. This chain links TRBV7-6 with TRBJ2-1, with D possibly being TRBD1 or TRBD2 (5 bases each). Sequenced material: PBMCs, either bulk or a sorted T-cell subset (CD4+, CD8+, memory, or dextramer-sorted; not recorded which), taken 45 days after the first yellow fever vaccination. CDR3 in amino acids: CASSVLGSIKGNEQFF. CDR3 in DNA: TGTGCCAGCAGCGTACTAGGTAGTATCAAGGGGAATGAGCAGTTCTTC.